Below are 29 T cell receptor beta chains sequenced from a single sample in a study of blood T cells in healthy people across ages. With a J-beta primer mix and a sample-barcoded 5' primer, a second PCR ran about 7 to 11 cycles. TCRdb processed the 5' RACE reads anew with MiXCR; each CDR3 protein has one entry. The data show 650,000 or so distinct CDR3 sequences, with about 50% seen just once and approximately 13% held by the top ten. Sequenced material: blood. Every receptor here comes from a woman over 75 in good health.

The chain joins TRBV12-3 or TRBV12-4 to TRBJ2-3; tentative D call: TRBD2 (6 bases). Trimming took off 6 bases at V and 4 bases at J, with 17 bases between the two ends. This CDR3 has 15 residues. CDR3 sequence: CASRFTHRGSDTQYF. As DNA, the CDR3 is TGTGCCAGCAGATTTACCCACCGGGGGTCAGATACGCAGTATTTT.

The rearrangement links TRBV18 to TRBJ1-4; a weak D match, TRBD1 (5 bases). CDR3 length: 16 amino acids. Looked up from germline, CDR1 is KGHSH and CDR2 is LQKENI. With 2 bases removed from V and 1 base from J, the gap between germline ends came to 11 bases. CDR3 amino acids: CASSPTGGETNEKLFF. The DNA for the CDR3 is TGTGCCAGCTCACCAACTGGGGGAGAAACTAATGAAAAACTGTTTTTT.

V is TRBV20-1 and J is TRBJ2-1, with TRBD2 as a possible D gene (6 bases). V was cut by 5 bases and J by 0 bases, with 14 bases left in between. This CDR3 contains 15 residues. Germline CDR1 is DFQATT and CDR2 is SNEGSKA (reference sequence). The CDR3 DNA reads TGCAGTGCTCATAAGGCGGGAAGCTCCTACAATGAGCAGTTCTTC. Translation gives CSAHKAGSSYNEQFF.

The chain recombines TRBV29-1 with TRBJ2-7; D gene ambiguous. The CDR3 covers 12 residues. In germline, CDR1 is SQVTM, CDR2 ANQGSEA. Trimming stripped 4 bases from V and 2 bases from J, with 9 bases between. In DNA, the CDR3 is TGCAGCGTTGGGGCTACTGCCTACGAGCAGTACTTC. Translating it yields CSVGATAYEQYF.

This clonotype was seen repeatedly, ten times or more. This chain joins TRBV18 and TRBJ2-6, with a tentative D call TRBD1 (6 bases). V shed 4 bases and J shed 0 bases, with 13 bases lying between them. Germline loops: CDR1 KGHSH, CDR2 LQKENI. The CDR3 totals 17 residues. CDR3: CASSRGQTFSGANVLTF. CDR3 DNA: TGTGCCAGCTCACGCGGACAGACGTTCTCTGGGGCCAACGTCCTGACTTTC.

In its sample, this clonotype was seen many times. CDR3: CASSFGGNEQFF. Written as DNA, the CDR3 is TGTGCCAGCAGTTTCGGGGGCAATGAGCAGTTCTTC. The V and J genes are TRBV6-6 and TRBJ2-1; a weak D match, TRBD2 (6 bases). There are 12 residues in the CDR3. Looked up from germline, CDR1 is MNHNY and CDR2 is SVGAGI (reference sequence). Trimming removed 4 bases at V and 6 bases at J, with 7 bases between.

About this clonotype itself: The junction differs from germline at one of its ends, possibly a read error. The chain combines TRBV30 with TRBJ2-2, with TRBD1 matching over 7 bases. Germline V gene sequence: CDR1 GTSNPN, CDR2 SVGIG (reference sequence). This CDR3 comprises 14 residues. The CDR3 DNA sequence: TGTGCCCGGAGAGGACAGGTCTCCCCTGGGGAGCTGTTTTTT. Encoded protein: CARRGQVSPGELFF.

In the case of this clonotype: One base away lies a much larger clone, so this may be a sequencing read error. The CDR3 protein is CASSLLGAHPDEQYF. The CDR3 nucleotides are TGTGCCAGCAGCTTACTTGGCGCCCACCCGGATGAGCAGTACTTC. The chain combines TRBV7-2 with TRBJ2-5; D is unclear. CDR1 and CDR2 from the germline V gene are SGHTA and FQGNSA. This CDR3 comprises 15 residues. V was cut by 2 bases and J by 11 bases, with 21 bases left in between.

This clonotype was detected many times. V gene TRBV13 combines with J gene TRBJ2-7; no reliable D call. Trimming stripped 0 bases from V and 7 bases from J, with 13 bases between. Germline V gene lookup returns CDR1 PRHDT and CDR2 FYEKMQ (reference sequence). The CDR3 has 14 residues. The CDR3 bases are TGTGCCAGCAGCTTAGGAGCTGGTCTTGGGGAGCAGTACTTC. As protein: CASSLGAGLGEQYF.

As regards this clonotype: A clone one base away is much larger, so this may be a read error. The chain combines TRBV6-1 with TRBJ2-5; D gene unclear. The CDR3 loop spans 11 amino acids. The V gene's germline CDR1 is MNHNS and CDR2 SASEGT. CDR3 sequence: CAGSGPSIQYF. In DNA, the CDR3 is TGTGCCGGCAGTGGCCCCTCGATTCAGTACTTC.

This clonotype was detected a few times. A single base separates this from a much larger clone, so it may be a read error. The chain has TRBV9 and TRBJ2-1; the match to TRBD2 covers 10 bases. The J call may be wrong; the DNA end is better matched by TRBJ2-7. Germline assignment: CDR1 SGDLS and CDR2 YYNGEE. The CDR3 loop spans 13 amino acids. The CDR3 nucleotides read TGTGCCAGCAGCGTAACTAGCGGGAATGAGCAGTACTTC. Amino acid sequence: CASSVTSGNEQYF.

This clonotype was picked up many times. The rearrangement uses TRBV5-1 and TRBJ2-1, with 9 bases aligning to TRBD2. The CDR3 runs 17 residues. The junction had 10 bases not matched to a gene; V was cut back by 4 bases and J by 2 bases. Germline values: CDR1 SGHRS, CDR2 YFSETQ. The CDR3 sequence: CASSPTGTSPTYNEQFF. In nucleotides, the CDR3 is TGCGCCAGCAGCCCCACCGGGACTAGCCCGACCTACAATGAGCAGTTCTTC.

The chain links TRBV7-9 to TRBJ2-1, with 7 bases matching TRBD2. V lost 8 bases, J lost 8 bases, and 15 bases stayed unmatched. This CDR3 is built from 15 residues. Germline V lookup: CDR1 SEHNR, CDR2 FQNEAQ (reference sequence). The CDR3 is CASPTPSLGGDEQFF. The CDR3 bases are TGTGCCAGCCCCACTCCCTCCCTGGGGGGGGATGAGCAGTTCTTC.

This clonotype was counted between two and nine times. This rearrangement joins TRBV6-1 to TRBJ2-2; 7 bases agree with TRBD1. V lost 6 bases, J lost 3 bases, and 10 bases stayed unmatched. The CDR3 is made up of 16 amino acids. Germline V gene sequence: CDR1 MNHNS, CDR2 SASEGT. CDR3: CASRPLRTGYTGELFF. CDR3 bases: TGTGCCAGCAGACCTCTACGGACAGGCTACACCGGGGAGCTGTTTTTT.

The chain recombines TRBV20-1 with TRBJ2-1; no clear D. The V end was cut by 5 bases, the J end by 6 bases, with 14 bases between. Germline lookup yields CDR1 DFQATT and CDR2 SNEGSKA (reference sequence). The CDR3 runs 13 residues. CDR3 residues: CSAGRVGGNEQFF. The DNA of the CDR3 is TGCAGTGCTGGTAGGGTTGGCGGCAATGAGCAGTTCTTC.

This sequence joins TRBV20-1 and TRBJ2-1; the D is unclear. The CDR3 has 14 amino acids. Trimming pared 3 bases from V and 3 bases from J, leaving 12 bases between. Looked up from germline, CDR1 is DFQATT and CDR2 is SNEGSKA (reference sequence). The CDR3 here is CSARVGLDYNEQFF. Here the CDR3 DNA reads TGCAGTGCTAGGGTCGGTCTAGACTACAATGAGCAGTTCTTC.

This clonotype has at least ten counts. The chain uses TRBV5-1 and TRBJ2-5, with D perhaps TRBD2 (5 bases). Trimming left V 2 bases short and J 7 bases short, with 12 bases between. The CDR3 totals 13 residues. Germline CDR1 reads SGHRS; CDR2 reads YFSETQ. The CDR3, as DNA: TGCGCCAGCAGCTTCGAGGAGGAAGGGACCCAGTACTTC. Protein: CASSFEEEGTQYF.

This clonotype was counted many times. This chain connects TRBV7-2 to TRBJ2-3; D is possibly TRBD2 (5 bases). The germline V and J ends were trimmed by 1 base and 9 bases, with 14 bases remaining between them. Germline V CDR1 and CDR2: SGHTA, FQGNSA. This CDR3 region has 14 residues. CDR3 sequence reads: CASSLGASRRTQYF. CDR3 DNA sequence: TGTGCCAGCAGCTTAGGGGCCTCCCGGAGGACGCAGTATTTT.

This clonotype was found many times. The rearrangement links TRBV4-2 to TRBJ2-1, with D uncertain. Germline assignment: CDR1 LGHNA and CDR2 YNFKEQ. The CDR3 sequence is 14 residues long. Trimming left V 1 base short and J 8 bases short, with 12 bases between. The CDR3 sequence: CASSQAGSGDEQFF. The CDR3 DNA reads TGTGCCAGCAGCCAAGCTGGTAGTGGCGATGAGCAGTTCTTC.

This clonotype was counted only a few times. This chain's CDR3 is CASRSEGLNTEAFF. DNA for the CDR3: TGCGCCAGCAGATCTGAGGGCCTGAACACTGAAGCTTTCTTT. The V call is TRBV5-1, the J call TRBJ1-1; D is uncertain. The CDR3 has 14 amino acids. The germline CDR1 and CDR2 sequences are SGHRS and YFSETQ. Trimming stripped 5 bases from V and 0 bases from J, with 11 bases between.

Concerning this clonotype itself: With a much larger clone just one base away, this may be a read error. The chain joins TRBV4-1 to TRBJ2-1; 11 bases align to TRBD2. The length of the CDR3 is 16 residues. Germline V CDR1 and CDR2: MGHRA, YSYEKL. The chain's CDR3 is CAGSQEPGLADNEQFF. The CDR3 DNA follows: TGCGCCGGCAGCCAAGAACCGGGACTAGCGGACAATGAGCAGTTCTTC.

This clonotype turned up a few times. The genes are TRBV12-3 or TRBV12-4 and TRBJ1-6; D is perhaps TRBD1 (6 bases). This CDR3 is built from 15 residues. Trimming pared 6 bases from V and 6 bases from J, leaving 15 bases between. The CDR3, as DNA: TGTGCCAGCAGCCCAGCTCTAGGGGGTAATTCACCCCTCCACTTT. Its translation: CASSPALGGNSPLHF.

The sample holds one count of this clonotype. CDR3 sequence reads: CASGSYDVPGPQYF. Written as DNA, the CDR3 is TGTGCCAGCGGTTCCTATGATGTCCCAGGCCCGCAGTATTTT. V and J are TRBV2 and TRBJ2-3; no reliable D call. Per germline, CDR1 SNHLY and CDR2 FYNNEI. Trimming cost V 8 bases and J 10 bases, with 22 bases left between them. This CDR3 is 14 amino acids long.

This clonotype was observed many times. CDR3 protein: CSVKTGGTEKLFF. CDR3 in DNA: TGCAGCGTCAAAACAGGGGGCACTGAAAAACTGTTTTTT. The genes are TRBV29-1 and TRBJ1-4; TRBD1 matches 9 bases. J gave up 7 bases and V 6 bases, and 6 bases lay outside the gene matches. The germline CDR1 and CDR2 sequences are SQVTM and ANQGSEA. The CDR3 is made up of 13 amino acids.

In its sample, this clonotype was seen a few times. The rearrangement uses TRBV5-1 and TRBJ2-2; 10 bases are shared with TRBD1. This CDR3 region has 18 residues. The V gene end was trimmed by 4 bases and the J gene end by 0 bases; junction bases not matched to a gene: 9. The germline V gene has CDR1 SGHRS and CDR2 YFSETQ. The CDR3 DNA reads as TGCGCCAGCAGCCTTCGGGACAGGGGCGAATCGAACACCGGGGAGCTGTTTTTT. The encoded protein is CASSLRDRGESNTGELFF.

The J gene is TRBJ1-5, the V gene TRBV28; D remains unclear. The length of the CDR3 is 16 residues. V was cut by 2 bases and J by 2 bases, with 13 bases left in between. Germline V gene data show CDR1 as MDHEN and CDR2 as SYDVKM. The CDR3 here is CASSLGPSAGNQPQHF. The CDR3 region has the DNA TGTGCCAGCAGTTTAGGGCCCTCGGCGGGCAATCAGCCCCAGCATTTT.

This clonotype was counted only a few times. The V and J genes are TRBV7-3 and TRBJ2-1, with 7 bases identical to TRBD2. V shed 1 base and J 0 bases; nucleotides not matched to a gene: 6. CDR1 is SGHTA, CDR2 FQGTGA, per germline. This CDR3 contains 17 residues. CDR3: CASSLRGGGSSYNEQFF. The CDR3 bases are TGTGCCAGCAGCTTAAGGGGGGGGGGGAGCTCCTACAATGAGCAGTTCTTC.

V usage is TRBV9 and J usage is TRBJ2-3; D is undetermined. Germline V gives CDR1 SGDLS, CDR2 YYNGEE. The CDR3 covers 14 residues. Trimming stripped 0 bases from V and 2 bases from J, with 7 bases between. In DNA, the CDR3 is TGTGCCAGCAGCGTAGGGTGGTCCACAGATACGCAGTATTTT. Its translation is CASSVGWSTDTQYF.

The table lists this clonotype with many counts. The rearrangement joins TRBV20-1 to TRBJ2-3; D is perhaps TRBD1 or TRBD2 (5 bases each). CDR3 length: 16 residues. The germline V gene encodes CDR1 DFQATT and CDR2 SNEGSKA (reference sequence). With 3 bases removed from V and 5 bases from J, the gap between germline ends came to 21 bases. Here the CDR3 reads CSARRSGAPYRDTQYF. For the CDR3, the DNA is TGCAGTGCTAGGCGGTCCGGGGCCCCCTATCGAGATACGCAGTATTTT.